This T cell receptor (beta chain) derives from a study of cytomegalovirus exposure and HLA in healthy donors (TCRdb year 2017). With regard to the full study: An earlier analysis of more than 550 of the donors reported about 260 Gb of sequence data and around 110 million unique TCR beta sequences obtained from around 170 million T cells. To study patterns of TCR occurrence, a later analysis re-analyzed previously published TCR beta repertoires from more than 550 donors and added high-resolution HLA genotyping. Every repertoire in the discovery cohort had been generated on one and the same sequencing platform. Alongside the repertoire data, information on donor age, sex, ethnicity and CMV serostatus was compiled. In addition to the first cohort of 650 to 800 subjects, a separate validation cohort of 120 different subjects was used. On average, over 200,000 unique TCR beta nucleotide sequences were sequenced per donor among 300 to 500 genotyped donors of the cohort, with 15% to 20% of those sequences being non-productive. An earlier analysis of 500 to 650 of the donors applied high-throughput TCR beta sequencing to assess whether each TCR beta V gene segment acted as functional or pseudogenic. HLA typing included class I and class II loci at four-digit resolution. Rather than drawing on any new phenotypic data, the later analysis identified candidate immune exposures from TCR beta sequences and the way those sequences occurred across donors. The number of donors typed differed by locus, with roughly 620-630 for A, B, C, DRB1 and DQB1, around 500 for DQA1, nearly 610 for DPA1, and some 450 for DPB1. The study aimed to test whether cataloging public T cell receptors could reveal signatures of past pathogen exposure. A later genetic analysis used genome-wide SNP genotypes for about three fifths of the 666 donors, treating that subset as a discovery cohort. The study used immunosequencing to profile the T cell repertoires of 666 subjects and linked those repertoires to cytomegalovirus serostatus. To predict cytomegalovirus infection status, the study brought together high-throughput TCR immunosequencing, statistical association of individual TCRs with disease status, and machine learning. An early release covering some 640 HLA-typed donors comprised about 300 gigabases of sequencing data and 85 million to 100 million unique TCR sequences. About five DR-DQ haplotypes were treated as single units for association and clustering because of strong linkage in the cohort. The genetic ancestry cluster associated with self-reported Caucasian donors included over 65% of the 350 to 500 genotyped donors.

A note on this clone: Its antigen is currently not known. No much larger clonotype is one base removed from it; base qualities were not supplied.

The V and J ends are trimmed by 6 bases and 5 bases, leaving 11 bases between them. The CDR3, cysteine through phenylalanine, is 13 amino acids long. Of the read, only the CDR3 DNA is kept; its 39 bases are in frame from base 1. For CDR1 and CDR2, the germline V gene (reference sequence) lists LNHNV and YYDKDF. Libraries were made using the immunoSEQ multiplex PCR assay. A mixture of 60 forward primers for TCR Vbeta segments and 13 reverse primers for TCR Jbeta segments was used in the multiplex PCR. Amplification of the CDR3 region of rearranged TCR beta genes was performed with a multiplex PCR assay on genomic DNA. The amplified TCR beta libraries were sequenced on the Illumina HiSeq System as 87-base-pair reads. Under the source paper's analysis protocol: A later analysis counted approximately 84 million unique TCR beta chains across the 690 or so repertoires, and roughly 9.9 million of these chains were shared by at least two donors. Raw reads were error-corrected and collapsed into unique sequences with a nearest-neighbor algorithm that merged closely related sequences to remove PCR and sequencing errors. To assign V, D and J gene segments, CDR3 sequences were aligned to IMGT reference sequences. For a sequence to be retained, a match of at least six nucleotides to both a V gene segment and a J gene segment was required. Rearrangements were called productive when the CDR3 lacked stop codons and stayed in frame with V and J; all others were non-productive. Following IMGT convention, CDR3 was defined as the stretch from the second conserved V-encoded cysteine up to the conserved J-encoded phenylalanine. Sequences without an unambiguous match to a single V gene segment were excluded from the earlier analysis of several hundred of the donors. In an earlier analysis of some 590 of the donors, V segments were called functional above 56.7% productive rearrangements and were called segregating when the between-donor standard deviation exceeded 5%. A statistical classification framework was developed to diagnose cytomegalovirus status using the catalog of TCR beta chain sequences. A later analysis assigned V and J genes by comparing TCR nucleotide sequences with IMGT/GENE-DB human TR gene sequences. Using the TCRdist pipeline, a later analysis assigned CDR3 sequences along with most-parsimonious VDJ recombination scenarios. In a later analysis, each TCR beta chain was defined by its CDR3 amino acid sequence together with its V-gene family, and reads without a unique V-gene family were excluded. To address suspected cross-contamination and a sequencing artifact, a later analysis removed over 500 highly shared, low-generation-probability nucleotide sequences. In a later analysis, a clonal expansion index was calculated for each public chain from normalized within-repertoire ranks of inferred template counts. In a later analysis, generation probabilities were computed using a VDJ recombination model fitted to out-of-frame rearrangements, and the results were checked against IGoR. Hypergeometric tests were used in a later analysis to score TCR-TCR, TCR-HLA and TCR-CMV co-occurrence, with a repertoire-size bias correction applied to the TCR pairs. In a later analysis, false discovery rates were estimated by permuting HLA or CMV assignments 20 times. In a later analysis, co-occurring TCRs were grouped using DBSCAN, and TCRdist sequence similarity was added for clustering within HLA-allele-positive subsets. Repertoires with fewer than 30,000 or more than 120,000 public chains, plus five repertoires with anomalous nucleotide sharing, were excluded from co-occurrence clustering. TCRdb obtained this table from immuneACCESS and retained in-frame rearrangements with V and J assigned. These tables miss some clones; where compared with another copy, unresolved V genes account for less than half of the shortfall, and the remainder is unexplained. The DNA gave D and trimming, while V, J and clone size come from that table. Here the sample has roughly 100,000 clones; around 62% occur a single time. The ten largest account for 3.8% of the sample.

Points the paper makes about the study in general: According to the authors, the approach could potentially be generalized to other disease states and immunological phenotypes. A further reported finding was that TCR beta sequences accurately predicted the HLA-A and HLA-B alleles for most subjects in the first cohort. In a later analysis, TCR association rates were found to vary across HLA loci, with the most associated TCRs seen for DRB1 alleles and the fewest for HLA-C alleles. The study listed 164 TCR beta chains as associated with cytomegalovirus. A later analysis found that HLA-associated TCR beta chains were more clonally expanded and had lower generation probabilities than equally common non-associated chains. In vitro tests confirmed that a few of the cytomegalovirus-associated TCR beta chains recognize cytomegalovirus antigens. In an earlier analysis of several hundred of the donors, most TCR beta V segments were observed in productive rearrangements about 90% or about 30% of the time, broadly matching IMGT annotations. In a later genetic analysis, fewer N-insertions in productive TCRs were reported among donors in an Asian-associated ancestry cluster than the roughly 700-donor mean. The only immune exposure information available for the cohort was CMV serostatus. Presence/absence analyses assumed roughly uniform sequencing depth across donors, an assumption that may not hold. Because HLA typing was unavailable for some donors at each locus, only the typed subset was used in association tests. An association between a missense DCLRE1C variant and V-gene and J-gene trimming of TCR beta chains was found in a later genetic analysis and replicated in an independent cohort. Assigning TCR associations to individual alleles was difficult when HLA alleles, especially DR and DQ, strongly co-occurred. Only TCR beta chains were sequenced in this cohort, and the absence of alpha or paired-chain data limited detectable features. A later analysis associated about 17,000 TCR beta sequences with specific HLA alleles at a false discovery rate of 0.05. Several of the top co-occurrence clusters appeared to be linked to parvovirus B19, influenza, CMV and Epstein-Barr virus, according to a later analysis. Linkage disequilibrium might explain the correlated functional status among segregating V segments, but an unknown experimental factor could not be ruled out. Approximately 18 rarely observed V segments, including chromosome 9 orphons, were excluded from the earlier analysis of several hundred of the donors because counts were too low. A cluster of highly shared sequence variants was judged likely to represent a technical artifact of the sequencing pipeline. Across donors, most TCR sequences were observed very rarely, whereas some public TCRs were present in many individuals. Some IMGT-functional V segments, including TRBV6-2 and TRBV6-3, could not be distinguished by the 87-base-pair reads and were therefore excluded. The classifier was reported to diagnose cytomegalovirus status with high specificity and sensitivity in both the original cohort and the validation cohort. In a later analysis, most CMV-associated TCR beta chains were found to appear HLA-restricted, with HLA associations seemingly driven largely by CMV exposure.

The cohort was made up of approximately 670 healthy bone marrow donors. At the time of sampling, every cohort member was nominally healthy, though immune exposures that went unrecorded were likely present. The donor tested CMV seropositive and was one of the 289 seropositive cohort members. A peripheral blood sample was provided by each donor, and peripheral blood mononuclear cells were used for TCR beta sequencing. The Qiagen DNeasy Blood Extraction Kit was used to extract genomic DNA from the blood cell samples. Sequenced input: PBMCs. The rearrangement joined TRBV15 to TRBJ1-5; the D gene identity is not certain. The origin of this receptor is a man in his thirties or forties in good health and CMV-seropositive. The CDR3 protein sequence reads: CATRPDTDQPQHF. The DNA reads as follows: TGTGCCACCAGACCTGACACCGATCAGCCCCAGCATTTT.